These T cell receptor beta chains were read from a single sample in a study of blood T cells in healthy people across ages. MiXCR, applied by TCRdb to the 5' RACE reads, yields one record per CDR3 protein. The table shows around 1,000,000 distinct CDR3 sequences, with 20% to 25% occurring only once. These data were likewise used in another study, on T cells of mothers and their children.

The sequenced material came from blood. All receptors derive from a girl aged 2 to 10 in good health. Each CDR3 is given with its conserved first and last residue. A D gene is named only where the DNA matches it firmly. Clone size, where shown, is once, few, many, or a class for clones that have expanded.

TRBV5-1	TRBD1	TRBJ1-1	NA	CASSPEGQGLNTEAFF	TGCGCCAGCAGCCCCGAAGGACAGGGTTTGAACACTGAAGCTTTCTTT
TRBV29-1	TRBD2	TRBJ2-1	NA	CSVDGTSGPYNEQFF	TGCAGCGTTGATGGGACTAGCGGCCCCTACAATGAGCAGTTCTTC
TRBV18	TRBD1	TRBJ2-6	NA	CASSPTGSSGANVLTF	TGTGCCAGCTCCCCGACAGGGAGCTCTGGGGCCAACGTCCTGACTTTC
TRBV12-3/TRBV12-4	NA	TRBJ2-5	few	CASRLHRSGAQETQYF	TGTGCCAGCAGGCTTCACCGGTCTGGGGCCCAAGAGACCCAGTACTTC
TRBV6-2/TRBV6-3	NA	TRBJ1-5	few	CASNIGGAYQPQHF	TGTGCCAGCAATATCGGTGGGGCTTATCAGCCCCAGCATTTT
TRBV5-1	NA	TRBJ1-2	few	CASSLEGQSVFGGYGYTF	TGCGCCAGCAGCTTGGAGGGACAATCGGTCTTCGGAGGCTATGGCTACACCTTC
TRBV7-7	NA	TRBJ2-3	NA	CASSLGLQDTQYF	TGTGCTAGCAGCTTAGGACTGCAAGATACGCAGTATTTT
TRBV6-1	NA	TRBJ1-2	few	CASREQGPLYGYTF	TGTGCCAGCAGGGAACAGGGCCCCCTCTATGGCTACACCTTC
TRBV6-1	TRBD1	TRBJ2-5	NA	CASRRTGKTSETQYF	TGTGCCAGCAGACGGACAGGGAAGACGTCAGAGACCCAGTACTTC
TRBV28	TRBD1	TRBJ2-2	few	CASTRQGLGELFF	TGTGCCAGCACTAGACAGGGATTGGGGGAGCTGTTTTTT
TRBV7-3	NA	TRBJ1-4	few	CARRRAGCDEKLVF	TGTGCCAGGAGACGAGCGGGATGTGATGAAAAACTGGTTTTT
TRBV4-2	TRBD1	TRBJ1-5	few	CASSHPGGADQPQHF	TGTGCCAGCAGCCACCCAGGGGGCGCAGACCAGCCCCAGCATTTT
TRBV6-1	NA	TRBJ2-1	NA	CASSRPAGASYNEQFF	TGTGCCAGCAGTCGCCCGGCGGGGGCCTCCTACAATGAGCAGTTCTTC
TRBV29-1	NA	TRBJ2-5	NA	CSVGRDSPRETQYF	TGCAGCGTTGGAAGGGATTCCCCTCGCGAGACCCAGTACTTC
TRBV2	TRBD1	TRBJ1-1	few	CASRASYDRVEAFF	TGTGCCAGCAGAGCCAGCTACGACAGGGTTGAAGCTTTCTTT
TRBV2	TRBD1	TRBJ2-7	NA	CASIPGQGPYEQYF	TGTGCCAGCATTCCGGGACAGGGGCCCTACGAGCAGTACTTC
TRBV7-3	TRBD1	TRBJ2-7	NA	CASSLRQGPTYEQYF	TGTGCCAGCAGCTTAAGACAGGGTCCGACCTACGAGCAGTACTTC
TRBV20-1	TRBD2	TRBJ2-5	few	CSARGLAGREETQYF	TGCAGTGCTAGGGGACTAGCGGGACGGGAAGAGACCCAGTACTTC
TRBV27	NA	TRBJ2-7	few	CASSLWAQVGYEQYF	TGTGCCAGCAGTTTATGGGCCCAAGTGGGCTACGAGCAGTACTTC
TRBV14	TRBD2	TRBJ2-4	NA	CASSRSFDEREDLPAKNIQYF	TGTGCCAGCAGCCGGTCCTTCGACGAGCGGGAGGACCTTCCAGCCAAAAACATTCAGTACTTC
TRBV27	NA	TRBJ2-5	few	CASSVVPKQETQYF	TGTGCCAGCAGTGTCGTGCCAAAGCAAGAGACCCAGTACTTC
TRBV28	NA	TRBJ2-7	NA	CASREGLYEQYF	TGTGCCAGCAGGGAGGGTTTGTACGAGCAGTACTTC
TRBV27	NA	TRBJ2-5	many	CASVDPRRGRKTQYF	TGTGCCAGCGTCGATCCCCGGAGGGGGCGGAAGACCCAGTACTTC
TRBV12-3/TRBV12-4	TRBD1	TRBJ1-3	many	CASSSGTAGNTIYF	TGTGCCAGCAGTTCTGGGACAGCTGGAAACACCATATATTTT
TRBV12-5	NA	TRBJ1-3	few	CASGWVGTIYF	TGTGCTAGTGGCTGGGTGGGCACCATATATTTT
TRBV3-1	TRBD2	TRBJ2-7	NA	CASSQDLYGLAGGEQYF	TGTGCCAGCAGCCAAGACCTATACGGACTAGCGGGAGGGGAGCAGTACTTC
TRBV7-9	NA	TRBJ1-4	NA	CASSSRQHRDEKLFF	TGTGCCAGCAGCTCCCGACAGCACCGGGATGAAAAACTGTTTTTT
TRBV23-1	TRBD2	TRBJ2-7	NA	CANLGPSGSSYEQYF	TGCGCCAACCTAGGGCCTAGCGGGAGTTCCTACGAGCAGTACTTC
TRBV5-1	NA	TRBJ2-7	NA	CASSLALLSTGFGGEQYF	TGCGCCAGCAGCTTGGCCCTCCTCTCTACAGGCTTCGGAGGGGAGCAGTACTTC
TRBV20-1	NA	TRBJ1-2	NA	CSARPEFYGYTF	TGCAGTGCTAGACCGGAGTTCTATGGCTACACCTTC
TRBV12-3/TRBV12-4	TRBD1	TRBJ2-3	once	CASLDRGDTQYF	TGTGCCAGCTTGGACAGGGGAGATACGCAGTATTTT
TRBV12-5	NA	TRBJ1-4	NA	CASAGGEKLFF	TGTGCTAGTGCGGGCGGTGAAAAACTGTTTTTT
TRBV6-5	TRBD1	TRBJ2-7	few	CASSYLGTDYEQYF	TGTGCCAGCAGTTATCTCGGGACAGATTACGAGCAGTACTTC